The 4 T cell receptor beta chains below all came from one sample that was sequenced in a study of control samples from healthy donors and cancer patients. Some clones are missing from TCRdb's copy, which holds only in-frame ones; the method was immunoSEQ multiplex PCR. This table has some 74,000 clones, about 88% appearing once. Sequenced material: blood. The receptors here all came from a woman aged 50 to 65 in good health.

V and J are TRBV4-1 and TRBJ2-1; D not resolved. The CDR3 has 17 residues. The V gene's germline CDR1 is MGHRA and CDR2 YSYEKL. V was shortened by 1 base and J by 2 bases, with 15 bases between the two germline ends. Written as DNA, the CDR3 is TGCGCCAGCAGCCAAGGGATAGCAACGGGCGCCTACAATGAGCAGTTCTTC. Protein sequence: CASSQGIATGAYNEQFF.

The chain recombines TRBV10-2 with TRBJ1-2; D is unclear. The CDR3 contains 16 residues. CDR1 WSHSY and CDR2 SAAADI come from the germline V gene. V was clipped by 5 bases and J by 5 bases, with 21 bases between them. This CDR3 is CASSPSARGGDYGYTF. In nucleotides, the CDR3 is TGCGCCAGCAGTCCCTCGGCCCGGGGAGGAGATTATGGCTACACCTTC.

This sequence joins TRBV6-2 or TRBV6-3 and TRBJ1-1; tentative D call: TRBD1 (5 bases). Trimming took off 5 bases at V and 6 bases at J, with 10 bases between the two ends. The germline V gene encodes CDR1 MNHEY and CDR2 SVGEGT. The CDR3 runs to 12 residues. In DNA form, the CDR3 reads TGTGCCAGCAGTGATCCGGGGGCTGAAGCTTTCTTT. Translating it yields CASSDPGAEAFF.

This clone was observed a single time. The chain combines TRBV6-5 with TRBJ2-1; D may be TRBD1 or TRBD2 (5 bases each). The germline V and J ends were trimmed by 8 bases and 0 bases, with 11 bases remaining between them. This CDR3 is built from 14 residues. Germline-derived CDR1 and CDR2 are MNHEY and SVGAGI. CDR3 region: CASLRGTSYNEQFF. For the CDR3, the DNA is TGTGCCAGCTTGAGGGGAACCTCCTACAATGAGCAGTTCTTC.